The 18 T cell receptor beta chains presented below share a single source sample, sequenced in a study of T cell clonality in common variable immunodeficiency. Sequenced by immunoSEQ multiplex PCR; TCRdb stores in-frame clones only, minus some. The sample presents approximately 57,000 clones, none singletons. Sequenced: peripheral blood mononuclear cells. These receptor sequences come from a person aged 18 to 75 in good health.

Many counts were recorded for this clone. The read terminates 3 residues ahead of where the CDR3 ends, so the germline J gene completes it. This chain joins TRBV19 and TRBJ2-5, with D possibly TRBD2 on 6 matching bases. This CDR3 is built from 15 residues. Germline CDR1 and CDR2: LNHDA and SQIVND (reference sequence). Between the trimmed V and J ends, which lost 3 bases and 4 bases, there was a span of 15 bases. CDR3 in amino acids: CASSIEASEGETQYF. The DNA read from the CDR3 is TGTGCCAGTAGTATCGAGGCTAGCGAGGGAGAGACC.

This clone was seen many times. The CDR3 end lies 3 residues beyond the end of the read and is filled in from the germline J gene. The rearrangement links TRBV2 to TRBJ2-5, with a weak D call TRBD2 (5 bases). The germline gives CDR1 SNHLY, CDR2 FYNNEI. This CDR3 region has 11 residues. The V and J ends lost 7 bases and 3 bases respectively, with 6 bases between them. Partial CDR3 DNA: TGTGCCAGCAACGGGGAAGAGACC. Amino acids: CASNGEET. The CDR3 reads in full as CASNGEETQYF.

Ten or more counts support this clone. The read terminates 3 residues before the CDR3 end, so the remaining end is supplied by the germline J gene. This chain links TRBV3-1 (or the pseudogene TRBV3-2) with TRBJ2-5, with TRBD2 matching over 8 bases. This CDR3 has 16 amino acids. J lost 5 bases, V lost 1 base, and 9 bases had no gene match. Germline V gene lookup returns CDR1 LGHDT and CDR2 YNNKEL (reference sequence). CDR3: CASSQGDGGARETQYF. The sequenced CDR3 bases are TGTGCCAGCAGCCAAGGTGACGGGGGGGCCAGGGAGACC.

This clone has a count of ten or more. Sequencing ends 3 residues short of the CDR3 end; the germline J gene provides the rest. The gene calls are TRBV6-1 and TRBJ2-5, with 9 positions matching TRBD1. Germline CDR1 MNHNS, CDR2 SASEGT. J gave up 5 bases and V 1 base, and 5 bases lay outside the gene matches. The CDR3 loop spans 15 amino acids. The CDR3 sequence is CASSEGTGEYETQYF. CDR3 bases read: TGTGCCAGCAGTGAAGGGACAGGGGAATATGAGACC.

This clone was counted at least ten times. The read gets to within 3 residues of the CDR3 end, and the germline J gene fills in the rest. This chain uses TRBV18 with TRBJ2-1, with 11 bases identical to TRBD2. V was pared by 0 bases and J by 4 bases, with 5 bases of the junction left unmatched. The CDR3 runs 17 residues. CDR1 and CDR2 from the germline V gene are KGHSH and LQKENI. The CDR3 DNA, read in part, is TGTGCCAGCTCACCACCCCTAGCGGGAGGCCTATACAATGAG. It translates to CASSPPLAGGLYNE. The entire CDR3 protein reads CASSPPLAGGLYNEQFF.

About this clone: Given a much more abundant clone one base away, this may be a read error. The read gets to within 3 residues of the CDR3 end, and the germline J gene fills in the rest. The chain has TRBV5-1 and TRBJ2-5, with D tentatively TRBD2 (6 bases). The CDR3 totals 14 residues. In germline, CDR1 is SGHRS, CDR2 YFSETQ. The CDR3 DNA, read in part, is TGCGCCAGCAGCTTGGTCCTAGCGACAGATACC. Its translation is CASSLVLATDT. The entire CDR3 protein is CASSLVLATDTQYF. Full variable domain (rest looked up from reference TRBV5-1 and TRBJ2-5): KAGVTQTPRYLIKTRGQQVTLSCSPISGHRSVSWYQQTPGQGLQFLFEYFSETQRNKGNFPGRFSGRQFSNSRSEMNVSTLELGDSALYLCASSLVLATDTQYFGPGTRLLVL.

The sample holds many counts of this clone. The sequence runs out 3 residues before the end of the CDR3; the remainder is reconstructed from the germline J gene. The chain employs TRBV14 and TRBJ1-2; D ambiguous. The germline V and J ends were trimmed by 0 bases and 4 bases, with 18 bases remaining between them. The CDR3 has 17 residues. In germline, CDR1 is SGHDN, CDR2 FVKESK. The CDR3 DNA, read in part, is TGTGCCAGCAGCCAAGATCATAATTCGGTACCGTCCTATGGC. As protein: CASSQDHNSVPSYG. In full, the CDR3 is CASSQDHNSVPSYGYTF.

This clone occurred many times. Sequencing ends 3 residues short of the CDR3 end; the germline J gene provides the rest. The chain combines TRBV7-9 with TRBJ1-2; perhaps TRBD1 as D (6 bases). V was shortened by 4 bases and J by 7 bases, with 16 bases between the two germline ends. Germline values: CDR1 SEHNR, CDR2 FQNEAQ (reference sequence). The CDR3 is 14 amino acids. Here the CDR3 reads CASSSRDTKGGYTF. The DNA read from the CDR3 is TGTGCCAGCAGCTCCCGGGACACCAAGGGTGGC.

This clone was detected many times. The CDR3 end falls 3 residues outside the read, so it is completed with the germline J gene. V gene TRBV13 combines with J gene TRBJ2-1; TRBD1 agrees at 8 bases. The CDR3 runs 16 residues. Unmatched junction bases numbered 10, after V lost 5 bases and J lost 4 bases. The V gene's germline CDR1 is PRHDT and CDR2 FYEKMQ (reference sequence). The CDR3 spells CASSLSRQGPYNEQFF. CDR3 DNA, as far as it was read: TGTGCCAGCAGCCTCAGCCGACAGGGGCCGTACAATGAG. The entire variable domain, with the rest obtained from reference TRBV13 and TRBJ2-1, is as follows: AAGVIQSPRHLIKEKRETATLKCYPIPRHDTVYWYQQGPGQDPQFLISFYEKMQSDKGSIPDRFSAQQFSDYHSELNMSSLELGDSALYFCASSLSRQGPYNEQFFGPGTRLTVL.

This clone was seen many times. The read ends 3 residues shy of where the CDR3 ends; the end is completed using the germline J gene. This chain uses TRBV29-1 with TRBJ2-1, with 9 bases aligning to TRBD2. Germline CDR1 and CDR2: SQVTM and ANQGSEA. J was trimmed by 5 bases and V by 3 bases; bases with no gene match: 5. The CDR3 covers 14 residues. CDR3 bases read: TGCAGCGTTGACGGGCAGCGGGAGGACAATGAG. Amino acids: CSVDGQREDNE. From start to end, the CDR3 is CSVDGQREDNEQFF.

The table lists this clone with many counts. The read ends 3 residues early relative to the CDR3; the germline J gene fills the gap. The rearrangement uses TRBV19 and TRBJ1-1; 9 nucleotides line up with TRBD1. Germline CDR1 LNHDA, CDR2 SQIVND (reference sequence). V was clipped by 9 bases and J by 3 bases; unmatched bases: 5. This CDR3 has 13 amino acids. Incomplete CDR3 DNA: TGTGCCAGCAAAGACAGGGGGGACACTGAA. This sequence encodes CASKDRGDTE. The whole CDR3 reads CASKDRGDTEAFF.

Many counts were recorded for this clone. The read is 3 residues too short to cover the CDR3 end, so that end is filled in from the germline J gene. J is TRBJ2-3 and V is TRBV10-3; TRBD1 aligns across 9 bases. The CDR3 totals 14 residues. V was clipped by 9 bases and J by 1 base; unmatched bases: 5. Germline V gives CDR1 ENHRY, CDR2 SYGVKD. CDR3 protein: CAIKRTGGTDTQYF. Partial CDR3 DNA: TGTGCCATTAAACGGACAGGGGGCACAGATACG.

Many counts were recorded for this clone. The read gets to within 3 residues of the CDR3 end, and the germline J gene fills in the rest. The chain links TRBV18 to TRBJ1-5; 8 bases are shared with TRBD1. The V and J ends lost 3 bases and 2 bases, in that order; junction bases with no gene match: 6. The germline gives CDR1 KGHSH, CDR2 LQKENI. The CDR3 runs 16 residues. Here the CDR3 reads CASSPADRVGNQPQHF. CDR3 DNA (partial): TGTGCCAGCTCACCGGCGGACAGGGTGGGCAATCAGCCC.

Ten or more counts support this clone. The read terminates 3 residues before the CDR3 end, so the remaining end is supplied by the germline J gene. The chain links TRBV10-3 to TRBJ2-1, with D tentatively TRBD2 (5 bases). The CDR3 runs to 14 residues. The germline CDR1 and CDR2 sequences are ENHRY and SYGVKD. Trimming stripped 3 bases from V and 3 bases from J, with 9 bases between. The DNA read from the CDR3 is TGTGCCATCAGTGATGTTGAGGGCTACAATGAG. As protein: CAISDVEGYNE. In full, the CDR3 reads CAISDVEGYNEQFF.

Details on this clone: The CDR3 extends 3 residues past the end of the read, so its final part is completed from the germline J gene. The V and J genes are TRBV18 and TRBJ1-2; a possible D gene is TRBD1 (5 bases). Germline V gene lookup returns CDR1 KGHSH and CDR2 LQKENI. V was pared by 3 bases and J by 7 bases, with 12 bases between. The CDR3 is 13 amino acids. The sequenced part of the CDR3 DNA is TGTGCCAGCTCACCCCCAGGGATCTCTGGC. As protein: CASSPPGISG. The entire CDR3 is CASSPPGISGYTF.

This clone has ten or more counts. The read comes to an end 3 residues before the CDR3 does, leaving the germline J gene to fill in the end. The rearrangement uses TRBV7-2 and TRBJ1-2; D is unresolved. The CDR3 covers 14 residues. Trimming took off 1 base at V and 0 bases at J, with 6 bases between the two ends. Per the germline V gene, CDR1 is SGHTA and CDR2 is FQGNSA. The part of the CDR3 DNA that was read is TGTGCCAGCAGCTTAGAACAGACTAACTATGGC. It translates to CASSLEQTNYG. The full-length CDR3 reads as CASSLEQTNYGYTF.

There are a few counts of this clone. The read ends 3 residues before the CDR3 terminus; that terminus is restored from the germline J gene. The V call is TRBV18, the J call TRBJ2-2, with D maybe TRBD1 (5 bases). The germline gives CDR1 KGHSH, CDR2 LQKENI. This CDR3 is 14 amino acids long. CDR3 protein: CASSPGARHEKLFF. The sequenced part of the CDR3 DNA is TGTGCCAGCTCACCAGGGGCGAGGCATGAAAAG. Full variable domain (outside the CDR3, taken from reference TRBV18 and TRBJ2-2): NAGVMQNPRHLVRRRGQEARLRCSPMKGHSHVYWYRQLPEEGLKFMVYLQKENIIDESGMPKERFSAEFPKEGPSILRIQQVVRGDSAAYFCASSPGARHEKLFFGEGSRLTVL.

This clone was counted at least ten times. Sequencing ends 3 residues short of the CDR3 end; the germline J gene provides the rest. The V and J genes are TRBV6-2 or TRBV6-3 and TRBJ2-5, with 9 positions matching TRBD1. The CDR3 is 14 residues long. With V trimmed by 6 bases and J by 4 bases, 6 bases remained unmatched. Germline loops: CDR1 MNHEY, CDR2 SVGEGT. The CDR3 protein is CASSQLTGGETQYF. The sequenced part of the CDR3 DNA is TGTGCCAGCAGCCAATTGACAGGGGGAGAGACC.